This T cell receptor (beta chain) originates from a study of blood T cell repertoires in COVID-19 (dated by TCRdb to between 2020 and 2021). Describing the broader study: Collaborator samples came from the United States, Italy and Spain and covered acute and convalescent phases of COVID-19. Samples came from the ongoing ImmuneRACE study (first 160 participants) plus 1,254 subjects from 6 global collaborators. The repertoires were released in a freely available public database meant as a resource for research on the immune response to SARS-CoV-2. Sample metadata almost always included a de-identified subject ID, COVID-19 status, age in years and sex. Subjects who had been exposed to COVID-19, were actively infected with it, or had recovered from it provided the deeply sampled blood TCRbeta repertoires that made up the dataset. The material from the prospective study consisted of cDNA or gDNA derived from T cells, B-cell-depleted T cells, or PBMCs. Where HLA class I and class II types were available, the types were taken from metadata supplied by the sample provider, not from assay-based typing. Here is what the overall study found, with its caveats: The amount of clinical and demographic metadata varied by source and participant and was provided uncurated.

Based on the germline V gene, the CDR1 and CDR2 sequences are KGHDR and SFDVKD. From cysteine to phenylalanine, the CDR3 is 16 amino acids long. Just CDR3 DNA is preserved here, 48 bases in frame from base 1. V lost 4 bases and J lost 5 bases, and the count of bases not matched to a germline gene is 9. In Seattle, one collaborating source enrolled patients while the infection was active and tracked those patients longitudinally over the course of disease. Collaborating institutions collected whole blood in K2EDTA tubes following their own protocols. For TCRbeta analysis, collaborators shipped samples in one of three forms: frozen whole blood, isolated PBMCs, or DNA extracted from either of those sample types. Worth noting for this clone: Its binding antigen is unknown. No per-base quality is available; no much larger clone lies one base away.

TCRbeta CDR3 regions were amplified from genomic DNA using the immunoSEQ Assay, a bias-controlled multiplex PCR. Regarding the original processing steps: The number of nucleated cells in each sample was estimated from the amplification of reference gene primers within the assay. To quantify the absolute abundance of each unique TCRbeta CDR3 rearrangement, sequence reads were collapsed and filtered. For each sample, productive Simpson clonality was calculated as the square root of Simpson's diversity index across productive rearrangements. TCRdb retrieved this table from immuneACCESS and kept in-frame rearrangements only. Not all clones are present; in checked studies, unresolved V genes account for under half, and no reason is known for the remainder. The V and J calls and the clone size are those of that table, but D and trimming were determined from the DNA. This sample holds hundreds of thousands of clones; 85% to 90% were observed only once. The ten most abundant clones make up 0.8% to 1% of the sample.

Recombination joined TRBV24-1 with TRBJ2-5, with 10 bases aligning to TRBD2. The sequence was collected from a man aged 18 to 29 with COVID-19, enrolled during active disease. The sequencing sample was made of peripheral blood. CDR3 region: CATSDSLAGEGETQYF. In nucleotides, the sequence is TGTGCCACCAGTGACAGTCTAGCGGGAGAGGGGGAGACCCAGTACTTC.